The entry that follows covers one T cell receptor beta chain sequence. TCRdb itself ran the RT-PCR reads through MiXCR, one entry per CDR3 protein. The data show fewer than 700,000 distinct CDR3 sequences, about an eighth seen once. This specimen comes from a study of response to subunit inactivated influenza vaccine. Germline trimming cut 5 bases from V and 5 bases from J; bases unmatched to any gene: 7. Per germline, CDR1 MNHEY and CDR2 SVGEGT. The CDR3 sequence is 15 residues long. The rearrangement links TRBV6-2 or TRBV6-3 to TRBJ2-2, with 8 bases identical to TRBD2. This sequence originates from a man aged 45-65 years who received an inactivated influenza vaccine. The material was PBMCs from blood, obtained roughly 45 days after vaccination. The CDR3: CASSIAGRGTGELFF. For the CDR3, the DNA is TGTGCCAGCAGTATAGCGGGAAGAGGGACCGGGGAGCTGTTTTTT.